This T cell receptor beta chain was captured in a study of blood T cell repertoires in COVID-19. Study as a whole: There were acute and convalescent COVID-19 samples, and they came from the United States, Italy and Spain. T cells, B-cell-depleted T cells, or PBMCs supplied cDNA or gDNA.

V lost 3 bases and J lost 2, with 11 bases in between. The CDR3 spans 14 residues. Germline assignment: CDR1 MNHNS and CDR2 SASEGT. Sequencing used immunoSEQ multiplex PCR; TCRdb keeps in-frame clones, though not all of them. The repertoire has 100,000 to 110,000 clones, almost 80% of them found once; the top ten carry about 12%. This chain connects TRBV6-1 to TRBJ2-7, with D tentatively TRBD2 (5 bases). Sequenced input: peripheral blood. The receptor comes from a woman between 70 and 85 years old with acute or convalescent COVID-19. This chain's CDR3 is CASSEWEQTYEQYF. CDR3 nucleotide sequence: TGTGCCAGCAGTGAGTGGGAGCAGACCTACGAGCAGTACTTC.